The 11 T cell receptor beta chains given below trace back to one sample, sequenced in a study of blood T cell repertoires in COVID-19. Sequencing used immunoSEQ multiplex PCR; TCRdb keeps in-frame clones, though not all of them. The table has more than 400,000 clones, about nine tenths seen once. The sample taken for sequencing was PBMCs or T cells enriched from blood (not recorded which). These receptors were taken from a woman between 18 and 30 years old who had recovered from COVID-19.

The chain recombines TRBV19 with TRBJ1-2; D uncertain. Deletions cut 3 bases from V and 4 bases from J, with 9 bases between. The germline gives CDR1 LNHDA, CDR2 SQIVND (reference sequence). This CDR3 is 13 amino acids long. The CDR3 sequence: CASSIGEFYGYTF. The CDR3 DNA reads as TGTGCCAGTAGTATCGGAGAGTTCTATGGCTACACCTTC.

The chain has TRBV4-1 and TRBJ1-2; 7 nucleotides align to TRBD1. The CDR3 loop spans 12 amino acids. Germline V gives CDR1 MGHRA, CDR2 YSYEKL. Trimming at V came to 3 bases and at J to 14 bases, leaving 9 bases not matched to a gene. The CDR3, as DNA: TGCGCCAGCAGCCAGGTTGCTACAGGGGAAACCTTC. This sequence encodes CASSQVATGETF.

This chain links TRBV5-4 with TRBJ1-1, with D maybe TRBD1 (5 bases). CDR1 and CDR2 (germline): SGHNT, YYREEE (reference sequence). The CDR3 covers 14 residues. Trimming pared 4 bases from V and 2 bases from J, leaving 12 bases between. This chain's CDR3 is CASSVGGGNTEAFF. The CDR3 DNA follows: TGTGCCAGCAGCGTGGGCGGGGGTAACACTGAAGCTTTCTTT.

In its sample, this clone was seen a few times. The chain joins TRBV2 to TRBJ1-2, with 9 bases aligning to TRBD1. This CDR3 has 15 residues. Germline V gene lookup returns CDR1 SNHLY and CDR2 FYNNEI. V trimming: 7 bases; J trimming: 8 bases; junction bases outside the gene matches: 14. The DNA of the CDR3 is TGTGCCAGCAACCCCACGGGACAGGGTTCTGGGGGCTACACCTTC. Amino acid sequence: CASNPTGQGSGGYTF.

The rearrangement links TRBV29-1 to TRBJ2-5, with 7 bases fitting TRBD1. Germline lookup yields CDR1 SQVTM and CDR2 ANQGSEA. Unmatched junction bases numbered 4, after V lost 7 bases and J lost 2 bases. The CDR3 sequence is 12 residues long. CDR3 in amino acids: CSGGRGQETQYF. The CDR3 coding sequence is TGCAGCGGGGGCAGGGGGCAAGAGACCCAGTACTTC. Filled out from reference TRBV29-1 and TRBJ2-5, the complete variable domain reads SAVISQKPSRDICQRGTSLTIQCQVDSQVTMMFWYRQQPGQSLTLIATANQGSEATYESGFVIDKFPISRPNLTFSTLTVSNMSPEDSSIYLCSGGRGQETQYFGPGTRLLVL.

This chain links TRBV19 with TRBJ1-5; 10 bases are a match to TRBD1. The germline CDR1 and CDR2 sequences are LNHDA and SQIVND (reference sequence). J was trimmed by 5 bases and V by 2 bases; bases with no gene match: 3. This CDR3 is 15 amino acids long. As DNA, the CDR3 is TGTGCCAGTAGTATAATCGGACAGGGGGATCAGCCCCAGCATTTT. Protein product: CASSIIGQGDQPQHF. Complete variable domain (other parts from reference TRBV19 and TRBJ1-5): DGGITQSPKYLFRKEGQNVTLSCEQNLNHDAMYWYRQDPGQGLRLIYYSQIVNDFQKGDIAEGYSVSREKKESFPLTVTSAQKNPTAFYLCASSIIGQGDQPQHFGDGTRLSIL.

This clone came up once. The CDR3 nucleotides read TGTGCCAGCAGCGCCCTGGACAGGGACTACACCTTC. It codes for CASSALDRDYTF. The chain links TRBV9 to TRBJ1-2; 8 bases fit TRBD1. V trimming: 3 bases; J trimming: 10 bases; junction bases outside the gene matches: 5. This CDR3 contains 12 residues. Germline V lookup: CDR1 SGDLS, CDR2 YYNGEE.

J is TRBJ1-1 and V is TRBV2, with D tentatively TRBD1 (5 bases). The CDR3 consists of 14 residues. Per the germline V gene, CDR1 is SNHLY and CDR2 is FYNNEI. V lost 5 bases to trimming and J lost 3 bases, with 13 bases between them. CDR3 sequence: CASSKEGRDTEAFF. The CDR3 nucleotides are TGTGCCAGCAGTAAAGAGGGCAGGGACACTGAAGCTTTCTTT.

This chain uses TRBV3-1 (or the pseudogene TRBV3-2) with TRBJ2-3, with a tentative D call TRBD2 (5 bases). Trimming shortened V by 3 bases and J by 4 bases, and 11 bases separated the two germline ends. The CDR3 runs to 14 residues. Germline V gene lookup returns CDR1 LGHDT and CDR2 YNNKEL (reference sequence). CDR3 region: CASSQGVRPDTQYF. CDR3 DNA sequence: TGTGCCAGCAGCCAGGGAGTTCGGCCAGATACGCAGTATTTT.

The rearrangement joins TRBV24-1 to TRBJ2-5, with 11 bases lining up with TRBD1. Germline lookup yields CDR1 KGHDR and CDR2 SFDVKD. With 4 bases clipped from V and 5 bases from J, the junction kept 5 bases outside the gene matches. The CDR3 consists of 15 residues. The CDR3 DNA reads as TGTGCCACCAGTGAGCGGACAGGGGGCGGGGAGACCCAGTACTTC. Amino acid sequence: CATSERTGGGETQYF.

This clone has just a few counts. The CDR3 DNA is TGTGCGAATAAGCCCGCACCTGGAAACACCATATATTTT. Its translation is CANKPAPGNTIYF. J is TRBJ1-3 and V is TRBV2; D gene ambiguous. Germline CDR1 and CDR2: SNHLY and FYNNEI. The CDR3 spans 13 residues.